This TCR beta chain was recovered during a study of blood T cell repertoires in COVID-19. Study information: Samples taken during acute and convalescent COVID-19 were collected in the United States, Italy and Spain. PBMCs, B-cell-depleted T cells, or T cells were the source of the cDNA or gDNA that made up the material.

J lost 2 bases, V lost 5 bases, and 3 bases had no gene match. The germline CDR1 and CDR2 sequences are MNHEY and SVGAGI. The CDR3 is 13 residues long. This clone showed up just once. In the authors' workflow: Amplification of reference gene primers was used by the study to estimate nucleated cell counts. The data were produced by immunoSEQ multiplex PCR, yet TCRdb's version contains in-frame clones alone and is incomplete. Clone size and the V and J calls come from that table; the DNA yielded D and trimming. The repertoire includes fewer than 250,000 clones, about 80% of them detected once, and around 6.8% sits in the top ten.

The receptor's source is a woman in her forties or fifties with acute or convalescent COVID-19. The sample was peripheral blood. The V and J genes are TRBV6-5 and TRBJ2-7, with 7 bases aligning to TRBD1. CDR3 protein: CASSPGTAYEQYF. As DNA, the CDR3 is TGTGCCAGCAGTCCCGGGACAGCCTACGAGCAGTACTTC.